The present T cell receptor (beta chain) was sequenced within a study of somatic mutations in cytotoxic T cells in rheumatoid arthritis. Germline V gene sequence: CDR1 SEHNR, CDR2 FQNEAQ (reference sequence). CDR3 length equals 14 residues. V lost 5 bases, J lost 4 bases, and 7 bases stayed unmatched. Here immunoSEQ multiplex PCR was the method, and the copy in TCRdb shows in-frame clones only, minus some. This repertoire shows fewer than 20,000 clones, 73% found once; its top ten account for less than 25%. The origin of this receptor is a woman aged 55-70 years in good health. The specimen was CD8+ T cells sorted from blood. The chain recombines TRBV7-9 with TRBJ1-1; 7 bases line up with TRBD1. The CDR3 is CASSLYRQGTEAFF. Written as DNA, the CDR3 is TGTGCCAGCAGCCTTTACCGACAGGGCACTGAAGCTTTCTTT.